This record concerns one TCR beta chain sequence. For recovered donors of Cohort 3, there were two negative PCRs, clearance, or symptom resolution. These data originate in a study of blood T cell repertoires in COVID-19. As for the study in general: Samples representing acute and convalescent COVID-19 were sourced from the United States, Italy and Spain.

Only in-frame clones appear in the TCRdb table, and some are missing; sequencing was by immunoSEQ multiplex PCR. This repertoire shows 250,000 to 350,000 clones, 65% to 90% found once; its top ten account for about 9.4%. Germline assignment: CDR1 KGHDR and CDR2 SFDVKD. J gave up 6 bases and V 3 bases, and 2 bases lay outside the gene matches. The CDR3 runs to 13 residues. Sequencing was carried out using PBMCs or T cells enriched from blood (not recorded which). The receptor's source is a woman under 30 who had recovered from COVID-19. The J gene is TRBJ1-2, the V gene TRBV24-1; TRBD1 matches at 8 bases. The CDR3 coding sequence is TGTGCCACCAGTGATGGACAGGGTAATGGCTACACCTTC. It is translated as CATSDGQGNGYTF.